These 6 T cell receptor beta chains came from one sample sequenced in a study of shared clonotypes between healthy human individuals. The method was immunoSEQ multiplex PCR; TCRdb's version includes in-frame clones alone and lacks a portion of them. The profile shows approximately 1.1 million clones, around three quarters of them singletons. Sequenced: memory CD4+ T cells from PBMCs. Specified subset: CD45RA-negative fraction. The receptors shown here come from a man aged 18 to 29 in good health. Some clones in this sample may be carry-over from other donors' samples.

The V gene is TRBV15, the J gene TRBJ1-1; tentatively, D is TRBD1 (6 bases). This CDR3 spans 15 amino acids. Germline CDR1 and CDR2: LNHNV and YYDKDF (reference sequence). V was cut by 6 bases and J by 3 bases, with 17 bases left in between. The DNA of the CDR3 is TGTGCCACCAGTTTGAACAGGGTGGGGGACACTGAAGCTTTCTTT. This sequence encodes CATSLNRVGDTEAFF.

The rearrangement uses TRBV30 and TRBJ2-6, with a tentative D call TRBD2 (6 bases). Looked up from germline, CDR1 is GTSNPN and CDR2 is SVGIG (reference sequence). V shed 3 bases and J shed 4 bases, with 7 bases lying between them. The CDR3 consists of 13 residues. Here the CDR3 reads CAWSGRGANVLTF. The CDR3 region has the DNA TGTGCCTGGAGCGGGAGAGGGGCCAACGTCCTGACTTTC.

The CDR3 protein is CASRDTFEQYF. The CDR3 nucleotides read TGTGCCAGCCGGGATACATTCGAGCAGTACTTC. This chain joins TRBV19 and TRBJ2-7; possibly TRBD2 for D (5 bases). Trimming removed 9 bases at V and 6 bases at J, with 12 bases between. The CDR3 consists of 11 residues. Looked up from germline, CDR1 is LNHDA and CDR2 is SQIVND (reference sequence).

This clone has ten or more counts. In nucleotides, the CDR3 is TGTGCCAGCAGCACCATTAGAGGACTGAACACCGGGGAGCTGTTTTTT. Its protein product is CASSTIRGLNTGELFF. The chain couples TRBV7-6 to TRBJ2-2, with D maybe TRBD2 (5 bases). V was shortened by 5 bases and J by 1 base, with 14 bases between the two germline ends. Germline CDR1 is SGHVS and CDR2 is FNYEAQ. This CDR3 is built from 16 residues.

At least ten counts were recorded for this clone. The genes are TRBV14 and TRBJ2-1, with 12 bases identical to TRBD2. CDR1 is SGHDN and CDR2 is FVKESK in the germline V gene. V lost 4 bases, J lost 9 bases, and 16 bases stayed unmatched. The CDR3 totals 18 residues. CDR3 bases: TGTGCCAGCAGCCCTCAAAAAACTAGCGGGAGGCCCCTAGGTGAGCAGTTCTTC. This gives the protein CASSPQKTSGRPLGEQFF.

The V gene is TRBV10-2, the J gene TRBJ1-4; 7 bases are a match to TRBD1. The CDR3 sequence is 14 residues long. CDR1 and CDR2 (germline): WSHSY, SAAADI. Trimming cost V 6 bases and J 5 bases; bases outside gene matches: 6. CDR3 DNA sequence: TGCGCCAGCAGGCGAGGGGGCCCCAATGAAAAACTGTTTTTT. Translation: CASRRGGPNEKLFF.